This passage covers 14 T cell receptor beta chains from one sample sequenced in a study of blood T cell repertoires in COVID-19. TCRdb keeps only in-frame clones here, not all; method: immunoSEQ multiplex PCR. The sample gives 250,000 to 300,000 clones, 88% of which show up once; approximately 6.6% is in the top ten. Sequenced sample: peripheral blood. These receptors were obtained from a woman in her 30s who had recovered from COVID-19.

The J gene is TRBJ1-3, the V gene TRBV28; TRBD1 matches 8 bases. Germline lookup yields CDR1 MDHEN and CDR2 SYDVKM. The length of the CDR3 is 16 residues. The trim removed 1 base at V and 0 bases at J, leaving 2 bases unmatched. The CDR3 nucleotides read TGTGCCAGCAGTTTATTACAGGGGGGCTCTGGAAACACCATATATTTT. Its protein product is CASSLLQGGSGNTIYF.

The V gene is TRBV12-3 or TRBV12-4, the J gene TRBJ1-1; D gene ambiguous. Trimming left V 8 bases short and J 5 bases short, with 9 bases between. The CDR3 is 11 amino acids. The CDR3 sequence is CASSKLTEAFF. CDR3 coding DNA: TGTGCCAGCTCGAAGCTAACTGAAGCTTTCTTT.

The V and J genes are TRBV5-4 and TRBJ2-5; 8 bases fit TRBD1. This CDR3 is 16 amino acids long. Per the germline V gene, CDR1 is SGHNT and CDR2 is YYREEE (reference sequence). V lost 0 bases and J lost 4; bases outside the gene matches: 8. CDR3 protein: CASSLGGPGGRETQYF. For the CDR3, the DNA is TGTGCCAGCAGCTTGGGAGGGCCAGGGGGCCGAGAGACCCAGTACTTC.

This clone was detected once. V is TRBV2 and J is TRBJ1-4; tentative D call: TRBD1 (6 bases). There are 15 residues in the CDR3. V was shortened by 4 bases and J by 6 bases, with 15 bases between the two germline ends. The V gene's germline CDR1 is SNHLY and CDR2 FYNNEI. The CDR3 here is CASSASPGDDEKLFF. Here the CDR3 DNA reads TGTGCCAGCAGTGCGAGTCCAGGGGACGATGAAAAACTGTTTTTT. Full variable domain (missing parts from reference TRBV2 and TRBJ1-4): EPEVTQTPSHQVTQMGQEVILRCVPISNHLYFYWYRQILGQKVEFLVSFYNNEISEKSEIFDDQFSVERPDGSNFTLKIRSTKLEDSAMYFCASSASPGDDEKLFFGSGTQLSVL.

The chain combines TRBV4-3 with TRBJ2-3, with D possibly being TRBD1 (5 bases). The CDR3 is 14 residues long. The germline gives CDR1 LGHNA, CDR2 YSLEER. V lost 0 bases and J lost 9, with 13 bases in between. CDR3 bases: TGCGCCAGCAGCCAAGATCTTAGACAGAGAACGCAGTATTTT. It encodes CASSQDLRQRTQYF.

This chain uses TRBV7-2 with TRBJ1-2; 7 nucleotides line up with TRBD1. Trimming took 5 bases from V and 6 from J; bases not matched to a gene: 9. The CDR3 sequence is 14 residues long. Germline V gene sequence: CDR1 SGHTA, CDR2 FQGNSA. This CDR3 is CASSQQRGRDGYTF. The CDR3 DNA reads TGTGCCAGCAGCCAGCAAAGGGGGCGGGATGGCTACACCTTC.

The chain carries TRBV2 and TRBJ1-1, with 8 bases matching TRBD1. Germline CDR1 and CDR2: SNHLY and FYNNEI. The length of the CDR3 is 14 residues. J lost 2 bases, V lost 6 bases, and 5 bases had no gene match. CDR3 residues: CASRAGTGNTEAFF. CDR3 nucleotides: TGTGCCAGCAGAGCCGGGACAGGAAACACTGAAGCTTTCTTT.

The V gene is TRBV12-3 or TRBV12-4, the J gene TRBJ1-1, with D unclear. CDR3 size: 13 residues. The V gene lost 3 bases and the J gene lost 2 bases, with 7 bases spanning the gap. DNA for the CDR3: TGTGCCAGCAGTTTTGGGCCAAACACTGAAGCTTTCTTT. Encoded protein: CASSFGPNTEAFF.

The chain is built from TRBV9 and TRBJ1-3; TRBD1 is a possible D gene (5 bases). CDR3 length: 15 residues. V lost 3 bases and J 0 bases, leaving 10 bases between the germline ends. Germline V gene data show CDR1 as SGDLS and CDR2 as YYNGEE. The CDR3 nucleotides read TGTGCCAGCAGCGCCCAGGGTAACTCTGGAAACACCATATATTTT. It translates to CASSAQGNSGNTIYF.

This sequence joins TRBV7-9 and TRBJ2-7; TRBD2 might be the D (6 bases). V was pared by 2 bases and J by 3 bases, with 11 bases between. The CDR3 loop spans 14 amino acids. In germline, CDR1 is SEHNR, CDR2 FQNEAQ (reference sequence). As DNA, the CDR3 is TGTGCCAGCAGCTTAACGGGACTCGGCTACGAGCAGTACTTC. Protein product: CASSLTGLGYEQYF. Combining the CDR3 with reference TRBV7-9 and TRBJ2-7 gives the whole variable domain DTGVSQNPRHKITKRGQNVTFRCDPISEHNRLYWYRQTLGQGPEFLTYFQNEAQLEKSRLLSDRFSAERPKGSFSTLEIQRTEQGDSAMYLCASSLTGLGYEQYFGPGTRLTVT.

V gene TRBV2 combines with J gene TRBJ2-1; the D gene is possibly TRBD1 (6 bases). Deletions cut 4 bases from V and 0 bases from J, with 16 bases between. This CDR3 is built from 17 residues. Germline V gives CDR1 SNHLY, CDR2 FYNNEI. The chain's CDR3 is CASSVRRQGSSYNEQFF. The CDR3 DNA sequence: TGTGCCAGCAGTGTTCGGAGGCAGGGGAGCTCCTACAATGAGCAGTTCTTC.

The chain employs TRBV4-1 and TRBJ1-5; possible D gene TRBD1, 5 bases. This CDR3 is built from 14 residues. V shed 2 bases and J shed 5 bases, with 10 bases lying between them. Germline values: CDR1 MGHRA, CDR2 YSYEKL. The CDR3 coding sequence is TGCGCCAGCAGCCAACCGGGAGGGGATCAGCCCCAGCATTTT. Its protein is CASSQPGGDQPQHF.

The J gene is TRBJ2-1, the V gene TRBV3-1 (or the pseudogene TRBV3-2); D is ambiguous. V was trimmed by 0 bases and J by 15 bases, leaving 15 bases between them. This CDR3 spans 13 amino acids. CDR1 is LGHDT and CDR2 is YNNKEL in the germline V gene (reference sequence). CDR3 sequence (DNA): TGTGCCAGCAGCCAAGATTTTGGTACAGATCCGTTCTTC. It codes for CASSQDFGTDPFF.

The chain joins TRBV4-2 to TRBJ2-7; unclear D gene. The CDR3 is 12 amino acids. V was clipped by 5 bases and J by 4 bases, with 9 bases between them. Germline CDR1 LGHNA, CDR2 YNFKEQ. As DNA, the CDR3 is TGTGCCAGCAGCGGTTCCGGGTACGAGCAGTACTTC. This sequence encodes CASSGSGYEQYF.